This T cell receptor beta chain was sequenced for a study of radiotherapy plus CTLA-4 blockade in lung cancer. Across the study: In roughly 19% of patients, objective responses were seen; approximately 34% had disease control. General observations from the study: After treatment with radiotherapy plus ipilimumab, TCR clones that came from the tumor expanded in blood. Strongest reported response predictors: early blood clone changes and post-radiation interferon-beta.

The CDR3 runs 15 residues. From germline, CDR1 is LGHNA and CDR2 YNFKEQ. V shed 4 bases and J 3 bases; nucleotides not matched to a gene: 4. Generated by immunoSEQ multiplex PCR, the TCRdb table keeps only in-frame clones and is missing some. The sample consists of 80,000 to 100,000 clones, roughly 74% of them appearing once. With regard to this clone: Its antigen is as yet unknown.

Participants had chemo-refractory metastatic non-small-cell lung cancer and were treated with focal radiation plus ipilimumab CTLA-4 blockade. The V call is TRBV4-2, the J call TRBJ2-2, with 8 positions matching TRBD1. The sequence derives from a human donor with non-small cell lung cancer who had a partial response to radiotherapy plus ipilimumab. Some clones in this sample may be carry-over from other donors' samples. The material was peripheral blood, obtained from a patient treated with radiotherapy plus ipilimumab. CDR3 sequence (DNA): TGTGCCAGCAGCCCCATGACAGGGGACACCGGGGAGCTGTTTTTT. Protein: CASSPMTGDTGELFF.